Presented here are 17 T cell receptor beta chains from one specimen sequenced in a study of blood T cell repertoires in COVID-19 (dated by TCRdb to the early 2020s). Library preparation employed the immunoSEQ multiplex PCR assay. The source is immuneACCESS, and TCRdb retained only in-frame sequences with V and J called. Part of the clones is not carried over; for the studies checked, unresolved V genes explain less than half of this, and the remainder is unexplained. Here the sample has around 300,000 clones; 85% occur a single time. 2% to 3% of the sample comes from the top ten. Source material: PBMCs or T cells enriched from blood (not recorded which). The source of these receptors is a woman in her forties or fifties who had recovered from COVID-19.

The chain is built from TRBV15 and TRBJ2-1, with 13 bases that match TRBD2. The V and J ends lost 5 bases and 7 bases, in that order; junction bases with no gene match: 2. Germline CDR1 LNHNV, CDR2 YYDKDF (reference sequence). The CDR3 has 14 amino acids. The CDR3 bases are TGTGCCACCAGCGGACTAGCGGGAGTTAATGAGCAGTTCTTC. Protein product: CATSGLAGVNEQFF.

The rearrangement joins TRBV6-4 to TRBJ2-2, with TRBD1 matching 7 bases. Germline lookup yields CDR1 MRHNA and CDR2 SNTAGT. Trimming took 3 bases from V and 1 from J; bases not matched to a gene: 5. This CDR3 has 16 residues. CDR3 DNA sequence: TGTGCCAGCAGTGAAAGACAGGGCGGGAACACCGGGGAGCTGTTTTTT. It translates to CASSERQGGNTGELFF.

The J gene is TRBJ1-4, the V gene TRBV5-4; D is perhaps TRBD1 (6 bases). The CDR3 totals 14 residues. Per the germline V gene, CDR1 is SGHNT and CDR2 is YYREEE (reference sequence). V lost 2 bases and J lost 5, with 10 bases in between. CDR3 DNA: TGTGCCAGCAGCTTTCCTGGGACAAATGAAAAACTGTTTTTT. Encoded protein: CASSFPGTNEKLFF.

The CDR3 DNA reads TGTGCCAGTAGGAGAAAAGACAGGGAAAATGTGGATGGCTACACCTTC. Amino acids: CASRRKDRENVDGYTF. The chain links TRBV19 to TRBJ1-2; 7 nucleotides align to TRBD1. V lost 6 bases, J lost 6 bases, and 16 bases stayed unmatched. The CDR3 loop spans 16 amino acids. Germline assignment: CDR1 LNHDA and CDR2 SQIVND (reference sequence).

The rearrangement uses TRBV19 and TRBJ2-1; 10 bases are shared with TRBD2. The CDR3 contains 14 residues. With V trimmed by 7 bases and J by 6 bases, 6 bases remained unmatched. Germline-derived CDR1 and CDR2 are LNHDA and SQIVND (reference sequence). CDR3 DNA sequence: TGTGCCAGTATGGCTAGCGGGAGACGCAATGAGCAGTTCTTC. This sequence encodes CASMASGRRNEQFF.

This chain uses TRBV27 with TRBJ1-1; D possibly corresponds to TRBD1 (6 bases). This CDR3 is 14 amino acids long. The V end was cut by 5 bases, the J end by 2 bases, with 12 bases between. CDR1 MNHEY and CDR2 SMNVEV come from the germline V gene (reference sequence). CDR3 nucleotide sequence: TGTGCCAGCAGTCCCCGGACAGACAACACTGAAGCTTTCTTT. This sequence encodes CASSPRTDNTEAFF.

V and J are TRBV3-1 (or the pseudogene TRBV3-2) and TRBJ2-2; weak D call: TRBD2 (6 bases). The CDR3 covers 15 residues. Germline CDR1 reads LGHDT; CDR2 reads YNNKEL (reference sequence). The ends were cut back, 0 bases at V and 4 bases at J, with 9 bases in the middle. The CDR3 DNA is TGTGCCAGCAGCCAAGAGGGGGGAGTCACCGGGGAGCTGTTTTTT. Its protein is CASSQEGGVTGELFF.

This chain links TRBV5-4 with TRBJ2-3; 13 bases match TRBD2. This CDR3 has 16 amino acids. Unmatched junction bases numbered 7, after V lost 4 bases and J lost 5 bases. The germline V gene encodes CDR1 SGHNT and CDR2 YYREEE (reference sequence). The CDR3 bases are TGTGCCAGCAGCCCCGGACTAGCGGGAGCTGGAGATACGCAGTATTTT. Its protein product is CASSPGLAGAGDTQYF.

The chain recombines TRBV10-1 with TRBJ1-3; D unresolved. The CDR3 extends over 14 amino acids. The germline V and J ends were trimmed by 5 bases and 0 bases, with 8 bases remaining between them. Germline CDR1 reads WNHNN; CDR2 reads SYGVQD (reference sequence). As DNA, the CDR3 is TGCGCCAGCAGTAGCGGGAACTCTGGAAACACCATATATTTT. Translating gives CASSSGNSGNTIYF.

The chain has TRBV28 and TRBJ2-1; TRBD1 aligns across 11 bases. Germline trimming cut 6 bases from V and 9 bases from J; bases unmatched to any gene: 13. The germline CDR1 and CDR2 sequences are MDHEN and SYDVKM. This CDR3 is built from 16 residues. CDR3 residues: CASSQLSGTGGGEQFF. In DNA form, the CDR3 reads TGTGCCAGCAGCCAACTCTCCGGGACAGGGGGAGGTGAGCAGTTCTTC.

This chain links TRBV12-3 or TRBV12-4 with TRBJ2-2; D unresolved. The V and J ends lost 7 bases and 1 base respectively, with 7 bases between them. The CDR3 loop spans 13 amino acids. The DNA of the CDR3 is TGTGCCAGCACCCGCGGGAACACCGGGGAGCTGTTTTTT. It translates to CASTRGNTGELFF.

The genes are TRBV5-1 and TRBJ1-5; D remains ambiguous. V gave up 4 bases and J gave up 4 bases, with 9 bases separating them. Germline V lookup: CDR1 SGHRS, CDR2 YFSETQ. CDR3 size: 13 residues. CDR3 nucleotide sequence: TGCGCCAGCAGCACCGACACGAATCAGCCCCAGCATTTT. This encodes CASSTDTNQPQHF.

V and J are TRBV5-4 and TRBJ2-7; TRBD2 matches at 12 bases. The CDR3 is 15 amino acids. Germline CDR1 SGHNT, CDR2 YYREEE (reference sequence). J lost 2 bases, V lost 4 bases, and 4 bases had no gene match. CDR3 sequence (DNA): TGTGCCAGCAGCACCCGGACTAGCGGGACCTACGAGCAGTACTTC. Protein sequence: CASSTRTSGTYEQYF.

As for this clone: One junction end does not reproduce the germline sequence, and a read error may be involved. The same CDR3 also results from other DNA sequences found in this sample. This chain uses TRBV19 with TRBJ1-1; TRBD1 aligns across 8 bases. CDR1 LNHDA and CDR2 SQIVND come from the germline V gene (reference sequence). The length of the CDR3 is 13 residues. This chain's CDR3 is CASSLDRGTEAFF. CDR3 nucleotides: TGTGCCAGTAGTCTAGACAGGGGAACTGAAGCTTTCTTT.

The chain carries TRBV11-2 and TRBJ2-7; 9 positions match TRBD1. The CDR3 covers 18 residues. The germline V gene encodes CDR1 SGHAT and CDR2 FQNNGV. The junction had 17 bases not matched to a gene; V was cut back by 4 bases and J by 4 bases. CDR3 sequence: CASSSNRQGEYRWYEQYF. The CDR3 DNA reads as TGTGCCAGCAGCTCAAACCGACAGGGGGAATATCGATGGTACGAGCAGTACTTC.

V is TRBV7-9 and J is TRBJ1-3; the D is unclear. V lost 8 bases and J lost 0, with 17 bases in between. The CDR3 is 16 amino acids. Germline V lookup: CDR1 SEHNR, CDR2 FQNEAQ (reference sequence). This CDR3 reads CASALAALSSGNTIYF. CDR3 nucleotide sequence: TGTGCCAGCGCCCTCGCCGCCTTGAGCTCTGGAAACACCATATATTTT.

The chain has TRBV5-1 and TRBJ2-7; D ambiguous. Germline-derived CDR1 and CDR2 are SGHRS and YFSETQ. The CDR3 is made up of 14 amino acids. Trimming removed 4 bases at V and 2 bases at J, with 13 bases between. The CDR3 nucleotides read TGCGCCAGCAGCCCGACGTTGACAACCTACGAGCAGTACTTC. Translating it yields CASSPTLTTYEQYF.